One sample yielded the 12 T cell receptor beta chains listed below, sequenced in a study of cytomegalovirus exposure and HLA in healthy donors (dated by TCRdb to about 2017). Library preparation employed the immunoSEQ multiplex PCR assay. For the multiplex PCR, a mixture combining 60 forward primers for TCR Vbeta segments and 13 reverse primers for TCR Jbeta segments was used. TCRdb mirrors the immuneACCESS table, restricted to in-frame sequences. Some clones are absent from its copies; in checked studies, under half trace to an unresolved V gene, and the reason for the others is unknown. This sample holds roughly 150,000 clones; approximately 82% were observed only once. Clones ranked in the top ten supply 6.5% to 7.5% of the sample. Sequencing was carried out using PBMCs. Receptor source: a woman aged 50 to 60 in good health and CMV-seropositive.

This clone has a single count. The sample contains more than one DNA sequence encoding this CDR3. The rearrangement uses TRBV7-9 and TRBJ2-7; 9 nucleotides match TRBD1. V lost 3 bases and J lost 3; bases outside the gene matches: 3. Germline V lookup: CDR1 SEHNR, CDR2 FQNEAQ (reference sequence). The CDR3 extends over 14 amino acids. The CDR3 here is CASSFGTGSYEQYF. CDR3 nucleotide sequence: TGTGCCAGCAGCTTCGGGACAGGGAGCTACGAGCAGTACTTC.

The CDR3 DNA reads TGTGCCAGCAGCCTAAGAGGGGGGGGGAACACCGGGGAGCTGTTTTTT. The encoded protein is CASSLRGGGNTGELFF. The V call is TRBV9, the J call TRBJ2-2; maybe TRBD2 (7 bases). The CDR3 contains 16 residues. With 4 bases removed from V and 1 base from J, the gap between germline ends came to 14 bases. CDR1 is SGDLS, CDR2 YYNGEE, per germline. The full variable domain, with the rest looked up from reference TRBV9 and TRBJ2-2, is DSGVTQTPKHLITATGQRVTLRCSPRSGDLSVYWYQQSLDQGLQFLIQYYNGEERAKGNILERFSAQQFPDLHSELNLSSLELGDSALYFCASSLRGGGNTGELFFGEGSRLTVL.

The V call is TRBV6-5, the J call TRBJ2-7; the match to TRBD2 covers 9 bases. Germline-derived CDR1 and CDR2 are MNHEY and SVGAGI. The CDR3 loop spans 14 amino acids. Trimming removed 0 bases from V and 5 bases from J; junction bases left unmatched: 2. Written as DNA, the CDR3 is TGTGCCAGCAGTTACTCGGCTAGCGGGAACGAGCAGTACTTC. Translated: CASSYSASGNEQYF.

The rearrangement links TRBV27 to TRBJ2-2; D uncertain. CDR3 length equals 12 residues. Germline V gene lookup returns CDR1 MNHEY and CDR2 SMNVEV (reference sequence). V lost 3 bases and J 4 bases, leaving 3 bases between the germline ends. The chain's CDR3 is CASSFRTGELFF. The CDR3 region has the DNA TGTGCCAGCAGTTTCCGCACCGGGGAGCTGTTTTTT.

The chain uses TRBV19 and TRBJ1-1; 7 nucleotides agree with TRBD1. V was pared by 8 bases and J by 2 bases, with 8 bases of the junction left unmatched. This CDR3 region has 14 residues. Germline V gene lookup returns CDR1 LNHDA and CDR2 SQIVND (reference sequence). CDR3 sequence reads: CASAWGTANTEAFF. CDR3 DNA: TGTGCCAGTGCGTGGGGGACAGCTAACACTGAAGCTTTCTTT.

The chain links TRBV23-1 to TRBJ1-1; 10 bases match TRBD1. TRBV23-1 is classed as an ORF, of uncertain function. The CDR3 spans 17 residues. Germline trimming cut 2 bases from V and 3 bases from J; bases unmatched to any gene: 9. The CDR3 region has the DNA TGCGCCAGCAGTCAACACCGACAGGGGGCGCCGGACACTGAAGCTTTCTTT. It yields the protein CASSQHRQGAPDTEAFF.

The V gene is TRBV19, the J gene TRBJ2-1; TRBD1 is a possible D gene (6 bases). CDR1 and CDR2 (germline): LNHDA, SQIVND (reference sequence). The V gene lost 6 bases and the J gene lost 4 bases, with 16 bases spanning the gap. CDR3 length: 15 residues. DNA of the CDR3: TGTGCCAGTAGCCGGACAGCGACACCTTACAATGAGCAGTTCTTC. Its protein is CASSRTATPYNEQFF.

This chain links TRBV6-6 with TRBJ2-1; possible D gene TRBD2, 5 bases. The CDR3 runs 11 residues. CDR1 and CDR2 from the germline V gene are MNHNY and SVGAGI (reference sequence). V was cut by 8 bases and J by 8 bases, with 10 bases left in between. The CDR3 sequence: CASFSGDEQFF. Here the CDR3 DNA reads TGTGCCAGCTTCTCCGGGGATGAGCAGTTCTTC.

V is TRBV11-2 and J is TRBJ1-3; D is possibly TRBD1 (6 bases). The CDR3 totals 16 residues. Trimming pared 5 bases from V and 0 bases from J, leaving 14 bases between. The germline V gene has CDR1 SGHAT and CDR2 FQNNGV. CDR3: CASSPRGGFSGNTIYF. CDR3 coding DNA: TGTGCCAGCAGCCCCAGGGGTGGATTCTCTGGAAACACCATATATTTT. Filled out from reference TRBV11-2 and TRBJ1-3, the complete variable domain reads EAGVAQSPRYKIIEKRQSVAFWCNPISGHATLYWYQQILGQGPKLLIQFQNNGVVDDSQLPKDRFSAERLKGVDSTLKIQPAKLEDSAVYLCASSPRGGFSGNTIYFGEGSWLTVV.

This chain connects TRBV29-1 to TRBJ1-2; D remains ambiguous. Trimming took 7 bases from V and 8 from J, leaving 11 bases between them. CDR3 length equals 10 residues. CDR1 is SQVTM, CDR2 ANQGSEA, per germline. CDR3 region: CSAFSGGYTF. CDR3 coding DNA: TGCAGCGCTTTTTCAGGCGGCTACACCTTC.

The chain joins TRBV5-1 to TRBJ2-3, with 9 bases identical to TRBD2. There are 19 residues in the CDR3. The germline V gene has CDR1 SGHRS and CDR2 YFSETQ. After removal of 0 bases from V and 0 bases from J, the junction contained 11 bases not matched to a gene. This chain's CDR3 is CASSLALRGGIDSTDTQYF. The DNA of the CDR3 is TGCGCCAGCAGCTTGGCCTTGCGGGGGGGGATCGATAGCACAGATACGCAGTATTTT.

The genes are TRBV5-1 and TRBJ2-2, with D maybe TRBD1 (6 bases). Germline CDR1 reads SGHRS; CDR2 reads YFSETQ. V was cut by 0 bases and J by 0 bases, with 6 bases left in between. The CDR3 is 15 residues long. This chain's CDR3 is CASSLGTANTGELFF. The DNA of the CDR3 is TGCGCCAGCAGCTTGGGGACAGCGAACACCGGGGAGCTGTTTTTT.